The 22 T cell receptor beta chains listed next were all sequenced from one sample in a study of cytomegalovirus exposure and HLA in healthy donors (TCRdb year 2017). The method behind the library was the immunoSEQ multiplex PCR assay. A mixture of 60 forward primers for TCR Vbeta segments and 13 reverse primers for TCR Jbeta segments was used in the multiplex PCR. TCRdb mirrors the immuneACCESS table, restricted to in-frame sequences. Some clones are absent from its copies; in checked studies, under half trace to an unresolved V gene, and the reason for the others is unknown. In this sample the table shows about 100,000 clones, roughly 71% of which occur a single time. Under 11% of the sample is held by the ten biggest clonotypes. Sequencing was carried out using PBMCs. The source of these receptors is a man in his fifties or sixties in good health and CMV-seronegative.

The V call is TRBV9, the J call TRBJ2-2, with 12 bases fitting TRBD2. Germline-derived CDR1 and CDR2 are SGDLS and YYNGEE. The length of the CDR3 is 16 residues. V dropped 4 bases and J dropped 3; count of bases not matched to a gene: 4. CDR3 amino acids: CASSILAGGHTGELFF. CDR3 sequence (DNA): TGTGCCAGCAGCATCCTAGCGGGGGGGCACACCGGGGAGCTGTTTTTT.

The chain uses TRBV4-1 and TRBJ1-5; no firm D call. Per the germline V gene, CDR1 is MGHRA and CDR2 is YSYEKL. CDR3 length equals 13 residues. The V and J ends lost 0 bases and 7 bases respectively, with 7 bases between them. The CDR3 nucleotides read TGCGCCAGCAGCCAAGATGAGGTACAGCCCCAGCATTTT. The encoded protein is CASSQDEVQPQHF.

This chain uses TRBV7-9 with TRBJ1-2; the match to TRBD1 covers 10 bases. This CDR3 spans 17 amino acids. CDR1 is SEHNR and CDR2 is FQNEAQ in the germline V gene (reference sequence). The ends lost 5 bases at V and 4 bases at J; junction bases unmatched: 13. CDR3 sequence (DNA): TGTGCCAGCAGCGCCGGACAGGGGGGGGAGAGAATCTATGGCTACACCTTC. Translated, it gives CASSAGQGGERIYGYTF.

The chain joins TRBV7-2 to TRBJ1-5; unclear D gene. V was cut by 1 base and J by 0 bases, with 13 bases left in between. The CDR3 contains 17 residues. Germline-derived CDR1 and CDR2 are SGHTA and FQGNSA. DNA for the CDR3: TGTGCCAGCAGCTTAGGGCCAATCCCCAGTAGCAATCAGCCCCAGCATTTT. Translating it yields CASSLGPIPSSNQPQHF.

This clone appeared once. The chain carries TRBV28 and TRBJ2-1; TRBD2 agrees at 10 bases. Trimming removed 5 bases from V and 9 bases from J; junction bases left unmatched: 10. CDR1 is MDHEN, CDR2 SYDVKM, per germline. The CDR3 spans 15 residues. The CDR3 DNA sequence: TGTGCCAGCAGTGGTCTAGCGGGAGAAGGGGGTGAGCAGTTCTTC. Translating gives CASSGLAGEGGEQFF.

This chain uses TRBV5-1 with TRBJ2-2; D is unclear. The CDR3 covers 13 residues. Trimming pared 3 bases from V and 6 bases from J, leaving 9 bases between. Germline CDR1 and CDR2: SGHRS and YFSETQ. In nucleotides, the CDR3 is TGCGCCAGCAGCTCCCCCTACCCCGGGGAGCTGTTTTTT. As protein: CASSSPYPGELFF.

This clone occurred once. The chain uses TRBV7-9 and TRBJ2-7; D might be TRBD2 (7 bases). The germline CDR1 and CDR2 sequences are SEHNR and FQNEAQ (reference sequence). V gave up 1 base and J gave up 3 bases, with 13 bases separating them. The CDR3 has 15 residues. The CDR3 is CASSLGGGADYEQYF. The CDR3 DNA sequence: TGTGCCAGCAGCTTAGGAGGGGGGGCGGACTACGAGCAGTACTTC.

The rearrangement joins TRBV7-9 to TRBJ2-7; 12 bases align to TRBD1. Germline CDR1 reads SEHNR; CDR2 reads FQNEAQ (reference sequence). The CDR3 totals 14 residues. The trim removed 5 bases at V and 7 bases at J, leaving 6 bases unmatched. The CDR3 reads CASSTGQGAREQYF. The CDR3 DNA reads TGTGCCAGCAGCACGGGACAGGGGGCGAGGGAGCAGTACTTC.

The chain employs TRBV29-1 and TRBJ2-5; D is uncertain. CDR3 length equals 13 residues. V lost 4 bases to trimming and J lost 2 bases, with 11 bases between them. Germline V CDR1 and CDR2: SQVTM, ANQGSEA. The CDR3 protein is CSVGLVTQETQYF. The CDR3 nucleotides are TGCAGCGTTGGGCTAGTGACGCAAGAGACCCAGTACTTC.

The chain employs TRBV11-2 and TRBJ1-3; D possibly corresponds to TRBD1 (5 bases). Germline V gene sequence: CDR1 SGHAT, CDR2 FQNNGV. The V end lost 1 base, the J end lost 2 bases, and 9 bases lay between the germline ends. This CDR3 contains 15 residues. CDR3 amino acids: CASSLVTDTGNTIYF. The DNA for the CDR3 is TGTGCCAGCAGCTTAGTGACAGATACTGGAAACACCATATATTTT.

This chain uses TRBV11-1 with TRBJ1-1; D unresolved. Germline CDR1 SGHAT, CDR2 FQDESV (reference sequence). This CDR3 spans 14 amino acids. The V end was cut by 5 bases, the J end by 0 bases, with 10 bases between. CDR3 region: CASSKPTVNTEAFF. The CDR3 nucleotides read TGTGCCAGCAGCAAACCTACAGTGAACACTGAAGCTTTCTTT.

For the CDR3, the DNA is TGTGCCAGCTCACCGGCCGGGACAACGAATGAGCAGTTCTTC. Encoded protein: CASSPAGTTNEQFF. V usage is TRBV18 and J usage is TRBJ2-1, with a tentative D call TRBD1 (6 bases). The length of the CDR3 is 14 residues. Germline loops: CDR1 KGHSH, CDR2 LQKENI. The V end was cut by 3 bases, the J end by 7 bases, with 13 bases between.

This clone was seen just once. The genes are TRBV18 and TRBJ1-2, with unresolved D. Germline V gene data show CDR1 as KGHSH and CDR2 as LQKENI. Trimming took off 3 bases at V and 2 bases at J, with 16 bases between the two ends. CDR3 length: 16 residues. CDR3 sequence (DNA): TGTGCCAGCTCACCGGTCCTCAATGACTTGAACTATGGCTACACCTTC. The encoded protein is CASSPVLNDLNYGYTF.

This chain connects TRBV9 to TRBJ2-2; 9 bases map to TRBD2. CDR1 is SGDLS, CDR2 YYNGEE, per germline. J was trimmed by 6 bases and V by 3 bases; bases with no gene match: 12. CDR3 size: 17 residues. CDR3 in amino acids: CASSGGGGGGAPGELFF. As DNA, the CDR3 is TGTGCCAGCAGCGGGGGTGGTGGCGGGGGGGCCCCCGGGGAGCTGTTTTTT.

J is TRBJ2-5 and V is TRBV4-3; 13 positions match TRBD2. This CDR3 has 16 amino acids. Unmatched junction bases numbered 3, after V lost 1 base and J lost 4 bases. Germline V gene data show CDR1 as LGHNA and CDR2 as YSLEER. CDR3 region: CASSQGTSGRGETQYF. CDR3 in DNA: TGCGCCAGCAGCCAAGGGACTAGCGGGAGAGGAGAGACCCAGTACTTC.

The CDR3 here is CASSEQGVGYEQYF. The CDR3, as DNA: TGTGCCAGCAGTGAACAAGGGGTGGGCTACGAGCAGTACTTC. The chain couples TRBV2 to TRBJ2-7; possible D gene TRBD1, 5 bases. Germline CDR1 reads SNHLY; CDR2 reads FYNNEI. The V end lost 2 bases, the J end lost 3 bases, and 11 bases lay between the germline ends. This CDR3 region has 14 residues.

This clone was counted between two and nine times. The J gene is TRBJ2-1, the V gene TRBV19, with TRBD2 matching over 12 bases. With V trimmed by 9 bases and J by 3 bases, 3 bases remained unmatched. Germline lookup yields CDR1 LNHDA and CDR2 SQIVND (reference sequence). The CDR3 loop spans 14 amino acids. The CDR3 loop is CASRTSGVYNEQFF. CDR3 DNA: TGTGCCAGCCGGACTAGCGGGGTCTACAATGAGCAGTTCTTC.

J is TRBJ2-5 and V is TRBV7-9; the match to TRBD2 covers 7 bases. Germline-derived CDR1 and CDR2 are SEHNR and FQNEAQ (reference sequence). The V segment lost 8 bases and the J segment 7 bases; nucleotides outside the gene matches: 7. The CDR3 spans 12 residues. The DNA of the CDR3 is TGTGCCAGCGGGGCGGGAGAAGGGACCCAGTACTTC. It codes for CASGAGEGTQYF. The full variable domain, its missing parts supplied by reference TRBV7-9 and TRBJ2-5, is DTGVSQNPRHKITKRGQNVTFRCDPISEHNRLYWYRQTLGQGPEFLTYFQNEAQLEKSRLLSDRFSAERPKGSFSTLEIQRTEQGDSAMYLCASGAGEGTQYFGPGTRLLVL.

This clone has more than one count but fewer than ten. The chain's CDR3 is CASGSSGAGTDTQYF. The CDR3, as DNA: TGTGCCAGCGGGTCTAGCGGGGCGGGTACAGATACGCAGTATTTT. The rearrangement joins TRBV9 to TRBJ2-3, with 9 positions matching TRBD2. The length of the CDR3 is 15 residues. Germline values: CDR1 SGDLS, CDR2 YYNGEE. V trimming: 7 bases; J trimming: 3 bases; junction bases outside the gene matches: 9.

This clone appeared once. V gene TRBV7-2 combines with J gene TRBJ2-2; D remains ambiguous. Trimming cost V 4 bases and J 6 bases, with 6 bases left between them. CDR1 is SGHTA and CDR2 is FQGNSA in the germline V gene. The CDR3 sequence is 12 residues long. DNA for the CDR3: TGTGCCAGCAGCTCCCCTGCCGGGGAGCTGTTTTTT. Translated, it gives CASSSPAGELFF.

This chain joins TRBV10-3 and TRBJ2-3, with 10 bases fitting TRBD2. The CDR3 spans 15 residues. Germline CDR1 reads ENHRY; CDR2 reads SYGVKD. V lost 3 bases, J lost 4 bases, and 4 bases stayed unmatched. The CDR3 nucleotides read TGTGCCATCAGTGATGTTGGGACTAGCGCAGATACGCAGTATTTT. Translation: CAISDVGTSADTQYF.

In its sample, this clone was seen once. The chain is built from TRBV7-9 and TRBJ2-7; tentative D call: TRBD2 (6 bases). V gave up 10 bases and J gave up 0 bases, with 16 bases separating them. The CDR3 has 14 residues. The germline gives CDR1 SEHNR, CDR2 FQNEAQ (reference sequence). This CDR3 reads CAIQEGPYSYEQYF. The CDR3, as DNA: TGTGCCATTCAGGAGGGACCGTACTCCTACGAGCAGTACTTC.